A single sample gave rise to the 29 T cell receptor beta chains below, sequenced in a study of Tregs in tolerant kidney transplant recipients. Profiled with immunoSEQ multiplex PCR; TCRdb holds only in-frame clones, not every one. The data contain about 240,000 clones, about 86% of them seen just once; the ten biggest clones take up around 0.6%. Sequencing was performed on CD4+ T cells from blood. The receptors were sampled from a human donor in good health.

This rearrangement joins TRBV5-1 to TRBJ1-1, with D possibly being TRBD1 (5 bases). Germline loops: CDR1 SGHRS, CDR2 YFSETQ. CDR3 length: 16 amino acids. Deletions cut 0 bases from V and 4 bases from J, with 16 bases between. CDR3 nucleotide sequence: TGCGCCAGCAGCTTGGTCGTGGGGCCCCTGAGCACTGAAGCTTTCTTT. Translation gives CASSLVVGPLSTEAFF.

This chain uses TRBV11-2 with TRBJ1-3; 11 bases fit TRBD1. V was pared by 1 base and J by 0 bases, with 5 bases of the junction left unmatched. The CDR3 contains 18 residues. Germline V gene data show CDR1 as SGHAT and CDR2 as FQNNGV. The CDR3 coding sequence is TGTGCCAGCAGCTTAGTGGGACAGGGGGATGCCTCTGGAAACACCATATATTTT. Amino acids: CASSLVGQGDASGNTIYF.

This clone has just a few counts. The V call is TRBV11-2, the J call TRBJ2-7, with 8 bases aligning to TRBD1. Looked up from germline, CDR1 is SGHAT and CDR2 is FQNNGV. After removal of 3 bases from V and 1 base from J, the junction contained 8 bases not matched to a gene. CDR3 length equals 16 residues. The chain's CDR3 is CASSFIGTGGSYEQYF. DNA of the CDR3: TGTGCCAGCAGCTTCATCGGGACAGGCGGTTCCTACGAGCAGTACTTC.

The V gene is TRBV5-1, the J gene TRBJ2-5; perhaps TRBD1 as D (7 bases). Per germline, CDR1 SGHRS and CDR2 YFSETQ. This CDR3 comprises 16 residues. V shed 1 base and J shed 2 bases, with 15 bases lying between them. The CDR3 sequence is CASSLLRDSQQETQYF. The CDR3, as DNA: TGCGCCAGCAGCTTGCTGCGGGACAGCCAACAAGAGACCCAGTACTTC. Supplemented by reference TRBV5-1 and TRBJ2-5, the full variable domain reads KAGVTQTPRYLIKTRGQQVTLSCSPISGHRSVSWYQQTPGQGLQFLFEYFSETQRNKGNFPGRFSGRQFSNSRSEMNVSTLELGDSALYLCASSLLRDSQQETQYFGPGTRLLVL.

The chain has TRBV6-6 and TRBJ2-7; a weak D match, TRBD1 (5 bases). There are 16 residues in the CDR3. Trimming left V 2 bases short and J 0 bases short, with 14 bases between. Per germline, CDR1 MNHNY and CDR2 SVGAGI (reference sequence). The CDR3: CASSYDSTVGSYEQYF. Written as DNA, the CDR3 is TGTGCCAGCAGTTACGACAGTACAGTTGGCTCCTACGAGCAGTACTTC.

The chain carries TRBV9 and TRBJ1-2; D gene ambiguous. The V end lost 4 bases, the J end lost 0 bases, and 13 bases lay between the germline ends. The CDR3 is 15 residues long. Germline V CDR1 and CDR2: SGDLS, YYNGEE. In DNA form, the CDR3 reads TGTGCCAGCAGCATTAGTGCCAGAGCTAACTATGGCTACACCTTC. It specifies CASSISARANYGYTF.

The J gene is TRBJ2-7, the V gene TRBV11-2, with TRBD1 as a possible D gene (5 bases). CDR3 size: 16 residues. V lost 2 bases to trimming and J lost 1 base, with 15 bases between them. Germline V gives CDR1 SGHAT, CDR2 FQNNGV. This chain's CDR3 is CASSLSRAQLSYEQYF. For the CDR3, the DNA is TGTGCCAGCAGCTTATCCAGGGCCCAGCTTTCCTACGAGCAGTACTTC.

This chain uses TRBV29-1 with TRBJ2-3; TRBD1 matches 8 bases. The CDR3 length is 14 residues. The V segment lost 4 bases and the J segment 2 bases; nucleotides outside the gene matches: 5. Germline V CDR1 and CDR2: SQVTM, ANQGSEA. CDR3 coding DNA: TGCAGCGTTGGGACAGGGAGATCCACAGATACGCAGTATTTT. Translation: CSVGTGRSTDTQYF.

The V gene is TRBV9, the J gene TRBJ2-7, with 12 bases lining up with TRBD2. Germline V gene sequence: CDR1 SGDLS, CDR2 YYNGEE. The CDR3 is 15 amino acids. V gave up 3 bases and J gave up 4 bases; unmatched junction bases: 5. The CDR3 sequence is CASSAGLAGLYEQYF. The CDR3 DNA reads TGTGCCAGCAGCGCCGGACTAGCGGGGCTGTACGAGCAGTACTTC.

Turning to this clone: The sample has other DNA sequences that encode this CDR3 too. The chain couples TRBV18 to TRBJ2-1; 11 bases align to TRBD2. Germline-derived CDR1 and CDR2 are KGHSH and LQKENI. The length of the CDR3 is 16 residues. Losses at the gene ends were 5 bases for V and 5 bases for J; bases not matched to a gene: 8. CDR3 nucleotide sequence: TGTGCCAGCTCAGGTCGACTAGCGGGATCCCACAATGAGCAGTTCTTC. Translated, it gives CASSGRLAGSHNEQFF. Using reference TRBV18 and TRBJ2-1 for the parts outside the CDR3, the full variable domain is NAGVMQNPRHLVRRRGQEARLRCSPMKGHSHVYWYRQLPEEGLKFMVYLQKENIIDESGMPKERFSAEFPKEGPSILRIQQVVRGDSAAYFCASSGRLAGSHNEQFFGPGTRLTVL.

The V call is TRBV10-1, the J call TRBJ2-2, with 8 nucleotides matching TRBD2. Germline values: CDR1 WNHNN, CDR2 SYGVQD (reference sequence). Trimming removed 4 bases from V and 6 bases from J; junction bases left unmatched: 1. The CDR3 extends over 13 amino acids. CDR3 sequence reads: CASSGGLAGELFF. CDR3 nucleotides: TGCGCCAGCAGTGGGGGACTAGCCGGGGAGCTGTTTTTT.

In its sample, this clone was seen once. The rearrangement uses TRBV6-5 and TRBJ2-7; a possible D gene is TRBD2 (6 bases). The CDR3 loop spans 14 amino acids. Trimming stripped 3 bases from V and 6 bases from J, with 15 bases between. CDR1 is MNHEY and CDR2 is SVGAGI in the germline V gene. As DNA, the CDR3 is TGTGCCAGCAGTTATGTCCTCCGAGCGGGCGAGCAGTACTTC. This translates into CASSYVLRAGEQYF.

The chain employs TRBV9 and TRBJ1-4; D ambiguous. Germline values: CDR1 SGDLS, CDR2 YYNGEE. This CDR3 spans 11 amino acids. V was cut by 0 bases and J by 14 bases, with 8 bases left in between. The CDR3 coding sequence is TGTGCCAGCAGCGTAGGGGGTTTTCTGTTTTTT. Protein sequence: CASSVGGFLFF.

The chain employs TRBV7-3 and TRBJ2-1; tentative D call: TRBD1 (5 bases). This CDR3 has 13 residues. The germline gives CDR1 SGHTA, CDR2 FQGTGA. The ends were cut back, 5 bases at V and 5 bases at J, with 10 bases in the middle. CDR3 nucleotide sequence: TGTGCCAGCAGCCCAGGGATCGACAATGAGCAGTTCTTC. Its protein is CASSPGIDNEQFF.

The CDR3 DNA is TGTGCCAGCTCACCACCAGCGTCCTACGAGCAGTACTTC. This gives the protein CASSPPASYEQYF. The chain carries TRBV18 and TRBJ2-7; no firm D call. V lost 0 bases, J lost 1 base, and 4 bases lay in between. The CDR3 is 13 residues long. Germline CDR1 KGHSH, CDR2 LQKENI.

The chain couples TRBV9 to TRBJ1-2; D is perhaps TRBD1 (5 bases). The CDR3 covers 14 residues. V was shortened by 2 bases and J by 3 bases, with 11 bases between the two germline ends. Germline lookup yields CDR1 SGDLS and CDR2 YYNGEE. The chain's CDR3 is CASSVDSRHYGYTF. CDR3 nucleotides: TGTGCCAGCAGCGTCGACAGCCGTCACTATGGCTACACCTTC. The full variable domain, rest sourced from reference TRBV9 and TRBJ1-2, is DSGVTQTPKHLITATGQRVTLRCSPRSGDLSVYWYQQSLDQGLQFLIQYYNGEERAKGNILERFSAQQFPDLHSELNLSSLELGDSALYFCASSVDSRHYGYTFGSGTRLTVV.

J is TRBJ2-5 and V is TRBV6-1; 8 bases match TRBD2. The CDR3 is 17 amino acids. Germline values: CDR1 MNHNS, CDR2 SASEGT. With V trimmed by 4 bases and J by 1 base, 11 bases remained unmatched. CDR3 in DNA: TGTGCCAGCAGTGGGGGACACGCGGGGGGCATCCAAGAGACCCAGTACTTC. Its protein product is CASSGGHAGGIQETQYF.

This sequence joins TRBV30 and TRBJ1-2; 10 positions agree with TRBD1. Germline loops: CDR1 GTSNPN, CDR2 SVGIG (reference sequence). The CDR3 covers 13 residues. V gave up 4 bases and J gave up 7 bases; unmatched junction bases: 6. The DNA for the CDR3 is TGTGCCTGGAATATGGGACAGGGGTTTGGCTACACCTTC. Protein product: CAWNMGQGFGYTF.

The CDR3 region has the DNA TGTGCCAGCAGCTTGGAGGGACAGGGGTTCTACGAGCAGTACTTC. Its protein product is CASSLEGQGFYEQYF. The chain is built from TRBV5-5 and TRBJ2-7; 10 bases agree with TRBD1. Looked up from germline, CDR1 is SGHKS and CDR2 is YYEKEE (reference sequence). With 0 bases clipped from V and 3 bases from J, the junction kept 3 bases outside the gene matches. The CDR3 sequence is 15 residues long.

The sample holds a few counts of this clone. The chain links TRBV2 to TRBJ2-1; D is ambiguous. Germline CDR1 and CDR2: SNHLY and FYNNEI. The germline V and J ends were trimmed by 7 bases and 4 bases, with 5 bases remaining between them. This CDR3 is 11 amino acids long. CDR3 protein: CASTRYNEQFF. The DNA of the CDR3 is TGTGCCAGCACCCGGTACAATGAGCAGTTCTTC.

The genes are TRBV5-1 and TRBJ2-5; D is perhaps TRBD2 (5 bases). Deletions cut 4 bases from V and 6 bases from J, with 16 bases between. This CDR3 is built from 14 residues. Germline V gene sequence: CDR1 SGHRS, CDR2 YFSETQ. CDR3 sequence: CASSDVGSGKTQYF. CDR3 sequence (DNA): TGCGCCAGCAGCGACGTTGGGTCGGGGAAGACCCAGTACTTC.

This clone was seen just once. The chain couples TRBV15 to TRBJ1-5; the D is unclear. CDR1 LNHNV and CDR2 YYDKDF come from the germline V gene (reference sequence). CDR3 length equals 15 residues. The ends were cut back, 0 bases at V and 5 bases at J, with 11 bases in the middle. Written as DNA, the CDR3 is TGTGCCACCAGCAGAGATTGGCGTGGGGATCAGCCCCAGCATTTT. Its protein product is CATSRDWRGDQPQHF.

The chain combines TRBV11-3 with TRBJ2-3; D gene uncertain. CDR1 is SGHNT and CDR2 is YENEEA in the germline V gene. The CDR3 spans 16 residues. Trimming took off 3 bases at V and 0 bases at J, with 13 bases between the two ends. CDR3 in DNA: TGTGCCAGCAGCTTCGGTTTCAGCCCCAGCACAGATACGCAGTATTTT. This codes for CASSFGFSPSTDTQYF.

The chain links TRBV18 to TRBJ1-5; D may be TRBD1 (5 bases). Germline V gene data show CDR1 as KGHSH and CDR2 as LQKENI. The CDR3 is made up of 13 amino acids. Trimming removed 5 bases from V and 1 base from J, with 6 bases in between. The CDR3 loop reads CASSAGSNQPQHF. CDR3 DNA sequence: TGTGCCAGCTCAGCAGGGAGCAATCAGCCCCAGCATTTT. The full variable domain, completed using reference TRBV18 and TRBJ1-5, is NAGVMQNPRHLVRRRGQEARLRCSPMKGHSHVYWYRQLPEEGLKFMVYLQKENIIDESGMPKERFSAEFPKEGPSILRIQQVVRGDSAAYFCASSAGSNQPQHFGDGTRLSIL.

The chain uses TRBV30 and TRBJ2-5; 9 nucleotides match TRBD2. Germline V gene lookup returns CDR1 GTSNPN and CDR2 SVGIG (reference sequence). This CDR3 has 15 amino acids. V lost 3 bases and J lost 4; bases outside the gene matches: 9. CDR3 DNA sequence: TGTGCCTGGAGCCCCGGGACTAGCTTGTTAGAGACCCAGTACTTC. Protein product: CAWSPGTSLLETQYF.

The chain employs TRBV11-2 and TRBJ2-3; 8 bases are shared with TRBD2. The V gene end was trimmed by 6 bases and the J gene end by 4 bases; junction bases not matched to a gene: 9. The CDR3 is made up of 15 amino acids. Germline CDR1 is SGHAT and CDR2 is FQNNGV. Written as DNA, the CDR3 is TGTGCCAGCAGGGAGCGAGCGGGAGCGGCAGATACGCAGTATTTT. This translates into CASRERAGAADTQYF. Based on the CDR3 plus reference TRBV11-2 and TRBJ2-3, the full variable domain is EAGVAQSPRYKIIEKRQSVAFWCNPISGHATLYWYQQILGQGPKLLIQFQNNGVVDDSQLPKDRFSAERLKGVDSTLKIQPAKLEDSAVYLCASRERAGAADTQYFGPGTRLTVL.

The chain is built from TRBV19 and TRBJ2-5; either TRBD1 or TRBD2 may fit D (5 bases each). The CDR3 has 13 amino acids. Per germline, CDR1 LNHDA and CDR2 SQIVND (reference sequence). V lost 4 bases, J lost 4 bases, and 10 bases lay in between. DNA of the CDR3: TGTGCCAGTAGTAGGGGGTTAGGAGAGACCCAGTACTTC. Amino acids: CASSRGLGETQYF.

The genes are TRBV5-1 and TRBJ2-1; no reliable D call. Trimming left V 2 bases short and J 11 bases short, with 14 bases between. Per the germline V gene, CDR1 is SGHRS and CDR2 is YFSETQ. This CDR3 spans 13 amino acids. CDR3 sequence (DNA): TGCGCCAGCAGCTTAGTTAGGCCTGATCAGCAGTTCTTC. It specifies CASSLVRPDQQFF.

About this clone itself: This sample also contains other DNA sequences that code for the same CDR3. The chain has TRBV30 and TRBJ1-5; tentatively, D is TRBD1 (5 bases). V lost 0 bases and J lost 4, with 7 bases in between. Germline V gene sequence: CDR1 GTSNPN, CDR2 SVGIG (reference sequence). The CDR3 is made up of 13 amino acids. The CDR3 sequence is CAWSVRGNQPQHF. In DNA, the CDR3 is TGTGCCTGGAGTGTGAGGGGTAATCAGCCCCAGCATTTT.